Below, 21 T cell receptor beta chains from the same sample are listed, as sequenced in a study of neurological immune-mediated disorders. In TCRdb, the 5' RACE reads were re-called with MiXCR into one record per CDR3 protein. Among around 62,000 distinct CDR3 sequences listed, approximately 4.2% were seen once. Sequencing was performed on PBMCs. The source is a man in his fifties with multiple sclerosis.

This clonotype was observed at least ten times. CDR3 protein: CASSFKLTGRINQPQHF. CDR3 nucleotides: TGTGCCAGCAGTTTCAAATTGACAGGGAGGATCAATCAGCCCCAGCATTTT. The gene calls are TRBV12-3 or TRBV12-4 and TRBJ1-5, with 7 bases matching TRBD1. The CDR3 totals 17 residues. Trimming at V came to 3 bases and at J to 3 bases, leaving 11 bases not matched to a gene.

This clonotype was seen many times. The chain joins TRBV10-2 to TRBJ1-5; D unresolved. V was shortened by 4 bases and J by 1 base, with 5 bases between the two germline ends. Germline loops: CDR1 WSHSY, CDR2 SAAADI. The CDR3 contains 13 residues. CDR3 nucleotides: TGCGCCAGCAGTGGTACCAGCAATCAGCCCCAGCATTTT. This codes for CASSGTSNQPQHF.

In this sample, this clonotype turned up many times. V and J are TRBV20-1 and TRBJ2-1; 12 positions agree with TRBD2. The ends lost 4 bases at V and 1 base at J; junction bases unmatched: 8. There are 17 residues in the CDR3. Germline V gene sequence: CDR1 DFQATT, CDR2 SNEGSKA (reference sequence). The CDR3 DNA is TGCAGTGCTATACTAGCGGGGGGCGATGTGTCCTACAATGAGCAGTTCTTC. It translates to CSAILAGGDVSYNEQFF.

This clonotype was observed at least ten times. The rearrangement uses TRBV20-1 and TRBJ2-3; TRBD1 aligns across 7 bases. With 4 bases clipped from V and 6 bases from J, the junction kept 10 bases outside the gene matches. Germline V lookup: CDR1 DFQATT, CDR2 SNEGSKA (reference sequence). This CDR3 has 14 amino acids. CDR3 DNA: TGCAGTGCTACCTCAGACGACAGGGAGGATACGCAGTATTTT. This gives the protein CSATSDDREDTQYF.

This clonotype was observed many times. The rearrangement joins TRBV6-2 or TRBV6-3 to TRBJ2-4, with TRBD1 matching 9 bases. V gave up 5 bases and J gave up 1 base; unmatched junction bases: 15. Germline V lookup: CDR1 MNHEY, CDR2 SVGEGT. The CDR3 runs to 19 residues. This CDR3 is CASSPRDRVIGGAKNIQYF. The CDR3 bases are TGTGCCAGCAGTCCCCGGGACAGGGTGATCGGCGGGGCCAAAAACATTCAGTACTTC.

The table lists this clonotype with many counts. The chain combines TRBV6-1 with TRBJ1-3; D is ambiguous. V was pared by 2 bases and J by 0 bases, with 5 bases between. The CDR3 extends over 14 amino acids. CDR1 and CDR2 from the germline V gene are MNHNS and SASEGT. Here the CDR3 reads CASSEPSSGNTIYF. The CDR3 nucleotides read TGTGCCAGCAGTGAACCAAGCTCTGGAAACACCATATATTTT.

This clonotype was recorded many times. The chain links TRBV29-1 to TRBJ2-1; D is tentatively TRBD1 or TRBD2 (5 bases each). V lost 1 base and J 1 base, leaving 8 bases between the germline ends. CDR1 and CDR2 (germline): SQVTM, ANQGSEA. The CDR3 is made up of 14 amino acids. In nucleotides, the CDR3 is TGCAGCGTTGAAGGGGACGGGTCCTACAATGAGCAGTTCTTC. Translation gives CSVEGDGSYNEQFF.

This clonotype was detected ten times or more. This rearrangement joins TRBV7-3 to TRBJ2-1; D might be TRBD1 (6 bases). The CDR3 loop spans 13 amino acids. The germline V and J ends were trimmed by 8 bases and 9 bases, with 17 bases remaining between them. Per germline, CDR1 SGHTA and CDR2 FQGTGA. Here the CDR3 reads CASSTVGAGEQFF. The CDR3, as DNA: TGTGCCAGCTCGACAGTGGGGGCGGGTGAGCAGTTCTTC. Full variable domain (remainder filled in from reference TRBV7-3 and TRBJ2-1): GAGVSQTPSNKVTEKGKYVELRCDPISGHTALYWYRQSLGQGPEFLIYFQGTGAADDSGLPNDRFFAVRPEGSVSTLKIQRTERGDSAVYLCASSTVGAGEQFFGPGTRLTVL.

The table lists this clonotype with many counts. The CDR3 DNA reads as TGTGCCAGCCGGGGAAATGGGAATCTTGAAGCTTTCTTT. Translation gives CASRGNGNLEAFF. The chain recombines TRBV6-2 or TRBV6-3 with TRBJ1-1, with D unclear. Germline loops: CDR1 MNHEY, CDR2 SVGEGT. The ends were cut back, 8 bases at V and 7 bases at J, with 17 bases in the middle. This CDR3 spans 13 amino acids.

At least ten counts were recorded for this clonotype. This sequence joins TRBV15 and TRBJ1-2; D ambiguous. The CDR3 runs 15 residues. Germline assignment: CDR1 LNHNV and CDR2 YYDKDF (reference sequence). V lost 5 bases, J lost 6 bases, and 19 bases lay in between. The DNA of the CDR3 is TGTGCCACCAGCCCACGTTGGCAGGCGCAGGATGGCTACACCTTC. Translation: CATSPRWQAQDGYTF.

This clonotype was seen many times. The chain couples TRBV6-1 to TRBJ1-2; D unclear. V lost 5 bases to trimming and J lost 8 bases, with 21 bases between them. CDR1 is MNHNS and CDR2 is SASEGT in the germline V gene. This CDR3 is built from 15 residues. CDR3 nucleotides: TGTGCCAGCAGTCTCGAGCGGGCGGCAGCTGGGGGCTACACCTTC. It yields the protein CASSLERAAAGGYTF.

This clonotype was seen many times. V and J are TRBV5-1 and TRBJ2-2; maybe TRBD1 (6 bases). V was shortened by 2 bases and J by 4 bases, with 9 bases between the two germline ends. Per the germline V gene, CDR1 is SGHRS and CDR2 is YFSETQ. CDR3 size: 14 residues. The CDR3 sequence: CASSFNRATGELFF. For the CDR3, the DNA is TGCGCCAGCAGCTTCAACAGGGCCACCGGGGAGCTGTTTTTT.

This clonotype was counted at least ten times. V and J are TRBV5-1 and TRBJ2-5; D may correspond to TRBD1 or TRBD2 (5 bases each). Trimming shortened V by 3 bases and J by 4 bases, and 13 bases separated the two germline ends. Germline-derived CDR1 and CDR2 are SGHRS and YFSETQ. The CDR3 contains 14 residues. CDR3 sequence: CASSSGTYGETQYF. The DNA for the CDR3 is TGCGCCAGCAGCTCCGGGACGTATGGAGAGACCCAGTACTTC.

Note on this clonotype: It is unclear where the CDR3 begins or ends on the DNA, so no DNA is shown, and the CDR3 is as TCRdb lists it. The CDR3 loop reads CASSTWAGGNSPLNF. The chain is built from TRBV5-1 and TRBJ1-6; the table assigns TRBD1, which was not confirmed against the DNA. CDR1 SGHRS and CDR2 YFSETQ come from the germline V gene. The CDR3 is 15 amino acids in total, end residues counted.

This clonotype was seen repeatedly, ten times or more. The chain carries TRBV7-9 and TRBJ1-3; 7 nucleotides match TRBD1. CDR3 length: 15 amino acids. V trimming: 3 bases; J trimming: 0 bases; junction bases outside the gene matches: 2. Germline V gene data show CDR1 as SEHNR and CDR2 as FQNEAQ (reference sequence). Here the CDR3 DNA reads TGTGCCAGCAGCTTTGACAGGGACTCTGGAAACACCATATATTTT. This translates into CASSFDRDSGNTIYF.

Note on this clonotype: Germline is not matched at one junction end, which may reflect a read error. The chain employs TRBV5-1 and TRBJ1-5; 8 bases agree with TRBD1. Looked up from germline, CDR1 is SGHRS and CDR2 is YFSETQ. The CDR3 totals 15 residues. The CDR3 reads CASSLTGGSNQPQNF. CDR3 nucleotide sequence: TGCGCCAGCAGCTTAACAGGGGGGAGCAATCAGCCCCAGAATTTT.

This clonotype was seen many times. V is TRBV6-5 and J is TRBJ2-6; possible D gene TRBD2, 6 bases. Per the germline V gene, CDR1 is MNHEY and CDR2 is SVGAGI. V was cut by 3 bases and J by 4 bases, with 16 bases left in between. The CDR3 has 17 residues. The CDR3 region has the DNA TGTGCCAGCAGTTATGGGGGGAGCTCTCTCGGGGCCAACGTCCTGACTTTC. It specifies CASSYGGSSLGANVLTF.

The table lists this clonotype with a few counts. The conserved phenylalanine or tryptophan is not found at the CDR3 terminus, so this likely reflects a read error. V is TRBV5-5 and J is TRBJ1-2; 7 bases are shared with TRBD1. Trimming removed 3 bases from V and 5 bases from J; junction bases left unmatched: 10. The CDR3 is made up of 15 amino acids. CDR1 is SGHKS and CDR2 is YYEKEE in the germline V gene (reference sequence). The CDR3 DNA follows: TGTGCCAGCAGCTCGGACCGGGACAGCTTATATGGCTACACCAAC. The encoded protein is CASSSDRDSLYGYTN.

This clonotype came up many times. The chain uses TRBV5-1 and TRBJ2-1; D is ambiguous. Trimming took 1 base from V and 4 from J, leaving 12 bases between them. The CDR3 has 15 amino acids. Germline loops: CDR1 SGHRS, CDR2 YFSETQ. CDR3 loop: CASSLLTQLYNEQFF. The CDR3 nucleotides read TGCGCCAGCAGCTTGCTAACCCAGCTTTACAATGAGCAGTTCTTC.

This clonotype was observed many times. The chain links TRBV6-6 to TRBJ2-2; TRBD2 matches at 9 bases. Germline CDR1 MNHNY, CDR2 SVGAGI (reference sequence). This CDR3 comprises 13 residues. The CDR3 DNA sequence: TGTGTGACTAGCGGATTGAACACCGGGGAGCTGTTTTTT. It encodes CVTSGLNTGELFF.

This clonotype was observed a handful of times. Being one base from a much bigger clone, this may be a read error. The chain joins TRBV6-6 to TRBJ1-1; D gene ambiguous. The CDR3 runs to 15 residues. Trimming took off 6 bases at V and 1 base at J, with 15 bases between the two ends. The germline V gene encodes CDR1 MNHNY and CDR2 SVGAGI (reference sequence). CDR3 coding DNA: TGTGCCAGCAGAGGACTGGGAAAGGCGAACACTGAAGCTTTCTTT. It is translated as CASRGLGKANTEAFF.